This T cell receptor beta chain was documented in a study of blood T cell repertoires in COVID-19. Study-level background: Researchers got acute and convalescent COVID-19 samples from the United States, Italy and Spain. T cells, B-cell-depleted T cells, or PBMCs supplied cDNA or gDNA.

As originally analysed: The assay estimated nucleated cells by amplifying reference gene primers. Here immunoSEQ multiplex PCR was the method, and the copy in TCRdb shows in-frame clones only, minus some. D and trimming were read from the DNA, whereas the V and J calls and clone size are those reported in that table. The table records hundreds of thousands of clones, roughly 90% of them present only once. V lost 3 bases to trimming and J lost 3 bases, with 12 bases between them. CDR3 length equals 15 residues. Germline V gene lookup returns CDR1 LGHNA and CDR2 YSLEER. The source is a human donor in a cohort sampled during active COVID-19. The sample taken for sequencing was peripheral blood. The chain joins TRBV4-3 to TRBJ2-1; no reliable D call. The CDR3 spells CASSHARSVYNEQFF. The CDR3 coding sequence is TGCGCCAGCAGCCACGCCAGGTCGGTCTACAATGAGCAGTTCTTC.